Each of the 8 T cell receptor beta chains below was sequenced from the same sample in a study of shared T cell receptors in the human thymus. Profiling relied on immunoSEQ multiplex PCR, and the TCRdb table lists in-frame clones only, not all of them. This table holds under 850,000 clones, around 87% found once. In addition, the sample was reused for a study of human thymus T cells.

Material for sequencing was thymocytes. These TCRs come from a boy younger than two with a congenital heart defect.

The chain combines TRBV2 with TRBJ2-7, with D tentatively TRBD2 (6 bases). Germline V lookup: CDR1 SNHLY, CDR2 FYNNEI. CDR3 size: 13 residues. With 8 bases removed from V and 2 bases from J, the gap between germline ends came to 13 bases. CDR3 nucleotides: TGTGCCAGCGGGGCGGGACCTACCTACGAGCAGTACTTC. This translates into CASGAGPTYEQYF.

DNA for the CDR3: TGTGCCAGCAGCCCCAGGACTAGCGGGAGCAGGGAAGAGACCCAGTACTTC. Residues: CASSPRTSGSREETQYF. The chain joins TRBV7-9 to TRBJ2-5, with 13 bases lining up with TRBD2. In germline, CDR1 is SEHNR, CDR2 FQNEAQ (reference sequence). Trimming at V came to 5 bases and at J to 3 bases, leaving 9 bases not matched to a gene. The CDR3 spans 17 residues.

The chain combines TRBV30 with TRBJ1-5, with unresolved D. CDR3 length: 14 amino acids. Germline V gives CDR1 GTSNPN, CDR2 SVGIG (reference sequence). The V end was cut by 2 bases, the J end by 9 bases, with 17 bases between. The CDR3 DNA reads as TGTGCCTGGAGTCCCCCCCCACCGGGTGGGCCCCAGCATTTT. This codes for CAWSPPPPGGPQHF.

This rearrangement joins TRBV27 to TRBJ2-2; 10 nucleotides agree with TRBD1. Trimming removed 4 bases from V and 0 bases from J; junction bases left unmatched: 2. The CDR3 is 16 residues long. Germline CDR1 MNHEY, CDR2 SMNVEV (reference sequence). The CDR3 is CASSSTGGPNTGELFF. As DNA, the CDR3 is TGTGCCAGCAGTTCGACAGGGGGCCCGAACACCGGGGAGCTGTTTTTT.

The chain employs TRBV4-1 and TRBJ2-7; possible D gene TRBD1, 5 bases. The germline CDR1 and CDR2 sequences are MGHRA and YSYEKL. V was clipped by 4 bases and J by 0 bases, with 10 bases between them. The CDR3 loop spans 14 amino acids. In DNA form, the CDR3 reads TGCGCCAGCAGCCTCGACGACAGCTCCTACGAGCAGTACTTC. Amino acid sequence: CASSLDDSSYEQYF.

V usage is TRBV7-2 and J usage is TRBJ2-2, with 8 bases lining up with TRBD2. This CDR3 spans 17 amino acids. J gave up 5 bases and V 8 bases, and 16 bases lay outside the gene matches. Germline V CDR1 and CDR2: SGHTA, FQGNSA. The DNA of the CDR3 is TGTGCCAGCGGCCAATTAGGAATCCGGGAGGGGACCGGGGAGCTGTTTTTT. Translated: CASGQLGIREGTGELFF.

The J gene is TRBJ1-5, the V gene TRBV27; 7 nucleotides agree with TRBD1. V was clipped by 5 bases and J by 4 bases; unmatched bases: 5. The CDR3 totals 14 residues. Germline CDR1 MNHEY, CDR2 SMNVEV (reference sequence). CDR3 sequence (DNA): TGTGCCAGCAGTCCCCGGACAGGTAATCAGCCCCAGCATTTT. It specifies CASSPRTGNQPQHF.

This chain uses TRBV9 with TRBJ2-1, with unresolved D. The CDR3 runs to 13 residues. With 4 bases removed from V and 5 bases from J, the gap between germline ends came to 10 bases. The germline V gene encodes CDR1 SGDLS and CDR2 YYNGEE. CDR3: CASSNNRDNEQFF. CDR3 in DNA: TGTGCCAGCAGCAATAACCGGGACAATGAGCAGTTCTTC.